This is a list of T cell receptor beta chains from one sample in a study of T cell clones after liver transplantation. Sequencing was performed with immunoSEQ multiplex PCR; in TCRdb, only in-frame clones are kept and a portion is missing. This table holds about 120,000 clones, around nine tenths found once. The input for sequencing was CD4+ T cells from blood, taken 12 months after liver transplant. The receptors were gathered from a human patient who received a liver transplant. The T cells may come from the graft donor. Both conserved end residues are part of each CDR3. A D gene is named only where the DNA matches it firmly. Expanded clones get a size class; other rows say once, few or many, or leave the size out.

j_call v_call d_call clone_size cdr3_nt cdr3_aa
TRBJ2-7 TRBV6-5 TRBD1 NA TGTGCCAGCAAAAAAGGACAGGGATCCTACGAGCAGTACTTC CASKKGQGSYEQYF
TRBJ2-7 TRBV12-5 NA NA TGTGCTAGTGGCTGGGACGGGCGGAACGAGCAGTACTTC CASGWDGRNEQYF
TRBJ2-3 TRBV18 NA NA TGTGCCAGCTCACTGGACAAAATTGCGGGGATGACAGATACGCAGTATTTT CASSLDKIAGMTDTQYF
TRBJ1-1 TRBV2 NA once NA CASSVGQGITFF
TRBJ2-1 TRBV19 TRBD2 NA TGTGCCAGTAGTCCAAGGGGACTAGCGGGAGATAATGAGCAGTTCTTC CASSPRGLAGDNEQFF
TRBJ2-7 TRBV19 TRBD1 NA TGTGCCAGTAGTATAAACAGGGGCTACGAGCAGTACTTC CASSINRGYEQYF
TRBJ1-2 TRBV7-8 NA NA TGTGCCAGCAGCTTAGATCTTCTGGCAGGGGAAGGCTACACCTTC CASSLDLLAGEGYTF
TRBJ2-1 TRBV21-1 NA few TGTGCCAGCAGCGCCCGACAGGGGGAATACAATGAGCAGTTCTTC CASSARQGEYNEQFF
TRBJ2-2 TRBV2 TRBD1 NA TGTGCCAGCAGGCGGGGACAGGGTACCGGGGAGCTGTTTTTT CASRRGQGTGELFF
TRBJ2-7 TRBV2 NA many TGTGCCAGCAGGGGGGACGTCTACGAGCAGTACTTC CASRGDVYEQYF
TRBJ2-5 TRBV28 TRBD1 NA TGTGCCAGCAGTCAACAGGACAGGAACCAAGAGACCCAGTACTTC CASSQQDRNQETQYF
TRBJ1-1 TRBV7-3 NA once TGTGCCAGCAGCTTCCGGGAGGGCGGTGAAGCTTTCTTT CASSFREGGEAFF
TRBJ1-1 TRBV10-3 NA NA TGTGCCATCAGTGAGCGGCCCCGGGGCACTGAAGCTTTCTTT CAISERPRGTEAFF
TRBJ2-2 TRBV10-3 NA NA TGTGCCATCAGTGCCGAGTCCACCGGGGAGCTGTTTTTT CAISAESTGELFF
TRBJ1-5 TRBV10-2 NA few TGCGCCAGCAGTACGACCGTACATCAGCCCCAGCATTTT CASSTTVHQPQHF
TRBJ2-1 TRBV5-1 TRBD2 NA TGCGCCAGCAGCTTGTTTCGGCGGGAGGACAATGAGCAGTTCTTC CASSLFRREDNEQFF
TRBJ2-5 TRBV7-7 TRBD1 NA TGTGCCAGCAGCCCTTCCCGGGACAGTTTAGTTGACTTC CASSPSRDSLVDF
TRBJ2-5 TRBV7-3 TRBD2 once TGTGCCAGCAGCCGTGGGACTAGCGGGAGGTTCGCACAAGAGACCCAGTACTTC CASSRGTSGRFAQETQYF
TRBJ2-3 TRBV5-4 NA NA TGTGCCAGCAGGTTCGCCCCCTCTATAGCGGCCTTTAGCACAGATACGCAGTATTTT CASRFAPSIAAFSTDTQYF
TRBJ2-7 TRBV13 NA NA TGTGCCAGCAGCTTAGGCCAGGGCTTCCTCGAGCAGTACTTC CASSLGQGFLEQYF
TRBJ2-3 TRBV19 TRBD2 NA TGTGCCAGTAGTATCCTCGGGACTAGCGGGAGCACAGATACGCAGTATTTT CASSILGTSGSTDTQYF
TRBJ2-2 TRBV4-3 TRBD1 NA TGCGCCAGCAGCCGATCCCACAGGGGACGCACCGGGGAGCTGTTTTTT CASSRSHRGRTGELFF
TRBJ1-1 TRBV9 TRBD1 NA TGTGCCAGCAGCTCTCCTCCGGGACAGGGGGCGCTGGGCACTGAAGCTTTCTTT CASSSPPGQGALGTEAFF
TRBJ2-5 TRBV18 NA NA TGTGCCAGCTCAAACCGCGGACTTGAGGAGACCCAGTACTTC CASSNRGLEETQYF